This T cell receptor beta chain was sequenced for a study of OX40 agonist ivuxolimab in advanced cancers. Whole-study context: Ivuxolimab, an antibody acting as an agonist of OX40 (CD134), was used to treat patients. Prior anti-PD-1, anti-PD-L1 or anti-CTLA-4 therapy was allowed; around 40% had some. Study-wide results and limits: Both CD4+ and CD8+ T cell populations in blood had undergone clonal expansion by week 6 at 0.1 to 3.0 mg/kg.

As concerns this clone: Its target is not known.

Trimming stripped 3 bases from V and 8 bases from J, with 10 bases between. The CDR3 consists of 11 residues. In germline, CDR1 is GTSNPN, CDR2 SVGIG (reference sequence). Clones were read by immunoSEQ multiplex PCR, and TCRdb kept only the in-frame ones, dropping some. The data contain tens of thousands of clones, approximately 92% of them singletons. This clonotype was sampled from an adult with an advanced solid tumor such as melanoma, head and neck, liver or kidney cancer. V usage is TRBV30 and J usage is TRBJ1-2; the D gene is possibly TRBD1 (6 bases). This material consisted of CD4+ or CD8+ T cells sorted from blood, taken in a trial of the OX40 agonist ivuxolimab. This CDR3 is CAWSPQGGYTF. DNA of the CDR3: TGTGCCTGGAGCCCCCAGGGGGGCTACACCTTC. The full variable domain, completed using reference TRBV30 and TRBJ1-2, is SQTIHQWPATLVQPVGSPLSLECTVEGTSNPNLYWYRQAAGRGLQLLFYSVGIGQISSEVPQNLSASRPQDRQFILSSKKLLLSDSGFYLCAWSPQGGYTFGSGTRLTVV.